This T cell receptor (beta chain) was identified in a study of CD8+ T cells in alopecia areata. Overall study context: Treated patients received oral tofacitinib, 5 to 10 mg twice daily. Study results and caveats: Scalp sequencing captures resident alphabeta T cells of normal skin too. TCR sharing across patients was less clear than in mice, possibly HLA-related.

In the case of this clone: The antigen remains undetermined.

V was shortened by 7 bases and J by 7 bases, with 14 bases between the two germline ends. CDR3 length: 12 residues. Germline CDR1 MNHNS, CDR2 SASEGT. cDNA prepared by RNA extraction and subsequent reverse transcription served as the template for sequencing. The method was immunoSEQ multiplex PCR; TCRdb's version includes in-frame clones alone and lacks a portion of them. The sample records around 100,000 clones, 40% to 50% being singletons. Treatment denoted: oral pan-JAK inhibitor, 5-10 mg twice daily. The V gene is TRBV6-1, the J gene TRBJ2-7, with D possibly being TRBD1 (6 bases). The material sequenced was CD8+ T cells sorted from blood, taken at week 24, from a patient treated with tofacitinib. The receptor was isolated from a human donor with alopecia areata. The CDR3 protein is CASNPRGREQYF. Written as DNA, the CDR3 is TGTGCCAGCAACCCCAGGGGACGGGAGCAGTACTTC.